Listed below are T cell receptor beta chains from one sample, sequenced in a study of post-analysis software for immune sequencing data. Each CDR3 protein is one row after TCRdb ran MiXCR on the PCR reads. This repertoire shows roughly 800,000 distinct CDR3 sequences, around 50% found once; its top ten account for roughly 4.4%. Sequences were obtained from blood. Every receptor here comes from a girl between 5 and 17 years old with multiple sclerosis. Both conserved end residues are part of each CDR3.

>TRBJ2-7|TRBV10-3
CAISDYLGVYEQYF
>TRBJ2-1|TRBV3-1
CASSLSGRGNEQFF
>TRBJ1-4|TRBV7-8
CASSLIPREKLFF
>TRBJ2-7|TRBV7-2
CASSLALLAGHYPSYEQYF
>TRBJ2-5|TRBV20-1
CSALPGLATETQYF
>TRBJ2-7|TRBV2
CAISGGHSYEQYF
>TRBJ2-3|TRBV12-3/TRBV12-4
CASSLGGLTDTQYF
>TRBJ2-7|TRBV29-1
CSGGTGSYEQYF
>TRBJ2-3|TRBV6-5
CASSYRGPGTDTQYF
>TRBJ2-4|TRBV5-1
CASSKQGAKNIQYF
>TRBJ2-1|TRBV9
CASSVDPPGRSRFSSSYNEQFF
>TRBJ1-1|TRBV29-1
CNFWRGAEAFF
>TRBJ2-7|TRBV6-5
CASSLRRGSSYEQYF
>TRBJ2-1|TRBV7-8
CASLGLGAVTYNEQFF
>TRBJ2-5|TRBV9
CASSSRRSGQETQYF
>TRBJ2-7|TRBV12-3/TRBV12-4
CASSDRGDEQYF
>TRBJ2-1|TRBV5-1
CASSFLRDRGNGQFF
>TRBJ2-1|TRBV2
CASSEEASGSSVNEQFF
>TRBJ2-3|TRBV12-3/TRBV12-4
CASQRRGRGTDTQYF
>TRBJ2-3|TRBV10-3
CAISETSGGTDTQYF
>TRBJ2-1|TRBV20-1
CSARDGTSGNSYNEQFF
>TRBJ1-4|TRBV19
CASSRRLLGDEKLFF
>TRBJ2-5|TRBV2
CASSVRETQETQYF
>TRBJ2-7|TRBV20-1
CSAGTTAYEQYF
>TRBJ2-1|TRBV6-1
CAGSRQGYNEQFF
>TRBJ2-7|TRBV20-1
CSAMTSGGYEQYF
>TRBJ2-7|TRBV29-1
CSVKGGRGDEQYF
>TRBJ2-7|TRBV18
CASSRGQGHRYEQYF
>.|TRBV15
CATSRAGTSGEQYF
>TRBJ2-1|TRBV29-1
CSVDEGTSGFGYYNEQFF
>TRBJ1-2|TRBV25-1
CASSETLTGSYGYTF
>TRBJ2-1|TRBV29-1
CAGHSYNEQFF